The clone carrying this TCR beta chain appeared a single time. This sample stems from a study of blood T cell repertoires in COVID-19. The V segment lost 0 bases and the J segment 1 base; nucleotides outside the gene matches: 8. The CDR3 is 18 amino acids. Germline CDR1 MNHEY, CDR2 SMNVEV (reference sequence). In the authors' workflow: How many nucleated cells were present was estimated from reference gene primer amplification. Here immunoSEQ multiplex PCR was the method, and the copy in TCRdb shows in-frame clones only, minus some. The V and J calls and clone size come from that table; D and trimming were worked out from the DNA. The sample holds about 230,000 clones; approximately 88% are singletons and the top ten take around 30%.

The chain links TRBV27 to TRBJ1-5, with 8 positions matching TRBD1. The TCR was taken from a man aged 35-49 years with acute or convalescent COVID-19. The sample comprised peripheral blood. The CDR3 reads CASSLSTDRGRSNQPQHF. DNA of the CDR3: TGTGCCAGCAGTTTATCAACCGACAGGGGACGAAGCAATCAGCCCCAGCATTTT.